The clone carrying this TCR beta chain was seen a few times. The data were taken from a study of response to subunit inactivated influenza vaccine. Germline CDR1 is DFQATT and CDR2 is SNEGSKA (reference sequence). Trimming took 2 bases from V and 0 from J, leaving 12 bases between them. The CDR3 runs to 15 residues. Each CDR3 protein is one row after TCRdb ran MiXCR on the RT-PCR reads. The sample records roughly 700,000 distinct CDR3 sequences, around 13% being singletons. This material consisted of PBMCs from blood, taken 14 to 15 days before vaccination. The receptor comes from a man aged 50-59 years who received an inactivated influenza vaccine. The chain combines TRBV20-1 with TRBJ2-3, with D perhaps TRBD2 (6 bases). This chain's CDR3 is CSARKAGTSTDTQYF. CDR3 nucleotide sequence: TGCAGTGCTAGAAAGGCAGGGACTAGCACAGATACGCAGTATTTT.